These 26 T cell receptor beta chains were sequenced from one sample in a study of CD8+ T cells in alopecia areata. As the sequencing template, cDNA was produced by extracting RNA and reverse transcribing it. The data were produced by immunoSEQ multiplex PCR, yet TCRdb's version contains in-frame clones alone and is incomplete. The sample lists 210,000 or so clones; more than 55% were seen once. This sample's treatment: oral pan-JAK inhibitor, 5-10 mg twice daily. The specimen comprised CD4+ T cells sorted from blood, sampled at approximately week 44, from a patient treated with tofacitinib. These receptor sequences come from a human donor with alopecia areata.

The chain is built from TRBV29-1 and TRBJ1-1; D uncertain. Germline CDR1 and CDR2: SQVTM and ANQGSEA. Between the trimmed V and J ends, which lost 6 bases and 3 bases, there was a span of 14 bases. The CDR3 runs to 13 residues. The DNA of the CDR3 is TGCAGCGTCTCCGCGTTGTGGGACACTGAAGCTTTCTTT. It translates to CSVSALWDTEAFF. Full variable domain (rest looked up from reference TRBV29-1 and TRBJ1-1): SAVISQKPSRDICQRGTSLTIQCQVDSQVTMMFWYRQQPGQSLTLIATANQGSEATYESGFVIDKFPISRPNLTFSTLTVSNMSPEDSSIYLCSVSALWDTEAFFGQGTRLTVV.

The chain uses TRBV4-1 and TRBJ2-7; 7 bases align to TRBD1. The V and J ends lost 1 base and 5 bases, in that order; junction bases with no gene match: 8. Germline V CDR1 and CDR2: MGHRA, YSYEKL. This CDR3 has 15 residues. CDR3 sequence: CASSQGRQGDHEQYF. The CDR3 DNA is TGCGCCAGCAGCCAAGGCCGACAGGGCGACCACGAGCAGTACTTC.

The chain links TRBV7-9 to TRBJ2-3; D tentatively reads TRBD1 or TRBD2 (6 bases each). This CDR3 has 16 amino acids. Trimming removed 4 bases from V and 1 base from J, with 15 bases in between. Per germline, CDR1 SEHNR and CDR2 FQNEAQ (reference sequence). Here the CDR3 reads CASSSSGGVGTDTQYF. The CDR3 DNA reads TGTGCCAGCAGCTCGTCCGGGGGCGTCGGCACAGATACGCAGTATTTT.

This clone was counted a single time. This chain uses TRBV25-1 with TRBJ2-6; D is unclear. Deletions cut 4 bases from V and 2 bases from J, with 3 bases between. The CDR3 covers 13 residues. Germline CDR1 and CDR2: MGHDK and SYGVNS. The CDR3 loop is CASSVTGANVLTF. CDR3 nucleotides: TGTGCCAGCAGTGTAACTGGGGCCAACGTCCTGACTTTC. The variable domain in full, completed from reference TRBV25-1 and TRBJ2-6, reads EADIYQTPRYLVIGTGKKITLECSQTMGHDKMYWYQQDPGMELHLIHYSYGVNSTEKGDLSSESTVSRIRTEHFPLTLESARPSHTSQYLCASSVTGANVLTFGAGSRLTVL.

The CDR3, as DNA: TGTGCCTGGAGTGTATCCGGAGGATCCAAATCAGATACGCAGTATTTT. Residues: CAWSVSGGSKSDTQYF. V is TRBV30 and J is TRBJ2-3; D is perhaps TRBD2 (5 bases). Trimming cost V 0 bases and J 4 bases, with 17 bases left between them. This CDR3 has 16 residues. Germline loops: CDR1 GTSNPN, CDR2 SVGIG (reference sequence).

This clone came up once. The J gene is TRBJ1-5, the V gene TRBV7-6; D is undetermined. With 3 bases removed from V and 2 bases from J, the gap between germline ends came to 5 bases. There are 13 residues in the CDR3. Looked up from germline, CDR1 is SGHVS and CDR2 is FNYEAQ. In nucleotides, the CDR3 is TGTGCCAGCAGCTTCCAAGGCAATCAGCCCCAGCATTTT. Amino acids: CASSFQGNQPQHF.

The J gene is TRBJ2-1, the V gene TRBV5-1; TRBD1 matches at 8 bases. The CDR3 consists of 14 residues. Per germline, CDR1 SGHRS and CDR2 YFSETQ. The trim removed 0 bases at V and 12 bases at J, leaving 8 bases unmatched. This chain's CDR3 is CASSLGQGANRQFF. The CDR3 DNA is TGCGCCAGCAGCTTGGGGCAGGGGGCTAATCGGCAGTTCTTC. The whole variable domain, remainder taken from reference TRBV5-1 and TRBJ2-1, is KAGVTQTPRYLIKTRGQQVTLSCSPISGHRSVSWYQQTPGQGLQFLFEYFSETQRNKGNFPGRFSGRQFSNSRSEMNVSTLELGDSALYLCASSLGQGANRQFFGPGTRLTVL.

Note on this clone: The same CDR3 also results from other DNA sequences found in this sample. V is TRBV29-1 and J is TRBJ2-3; D not resolved. The germline CDR1 and CDR2 sequences are SQVTM and ANQGSEA. Trimming shortened V by 3 bases and J by 0 bases, and 4 bases separated the two germline ends. The CDR3 has 12 amino acids. The CDR3 region has the DNA TGCAGCGTTGAGGGAAGCACAGATACGCAGTATTTT. Its translation: CSVEGSTDTQYF.

V gene TRBV7-9 combines with J gene TRBJ1-5, with D possibly matching TRBD1 (6 bases). The germline V gene has CDR1 SEHNR and CDR2 FQNEAQ (reference sequence). The CDR3 consists of 15 residues. V was shortened by 5 bases and J by 0 bases, with 11 bases between the two germline ends. Here the CDR3 DNA reads TGTGCCAGCAGCCCAGGACAGAGTAGCAATCAGCCCCAGCATTTT. This encodes CASSPGQSSNQPQHF.

The J gene is TRBJ2-5, the V gene TRBV7-3, with 7 positions matching TRBD1. Per germline, CDR1 SGHTA and CDR2 FQGTGA. The CDR3 runs to 11 residues. For the CDR3, the DNA is TGTGCAAGGACAGGAGAAGAGACCCAGTACTTC. Protein sequence: CARTGEETQYF.

This CDR3 reads CASSTRDTQETQYF. The CDR3 nucleotides read TGTGCCAGCAGCACCCGGGACACCCAAGAGACCCAGTACTTC. The V and J genes are TRBV9 and TRBJ2-5; perhaps TRBD1 as D (6 bases). Between the trimmed V and J ends, which lost 4 bases and 1 base, there was a span of 11 bases. Germline CDR1 SGDLS, CDR2 YYNGEE. The CDR3 loop spans 14 amino acids.

In this sample, this clone turned up a few times. The chain employs TRBV29-1 and TRBJ2-3; maybe TRBD1 (7 bases). The CDR3 totals 13 residues. Trimming cost V 4 bases and J 4 bases, with 12 bases left between them. Germline CDR1 and CDR2: SQVTM and ANQGSEA. The CDR3 is CSVGRGPADTQYF. The DNA for the CDR3 is TGCAGCGTTGGGAGGGGGCCGGCAGATACGCAGTATTTT.

The chain carries TRBV19 and TRBJ2-1; D gene unclear. V dropped 3 bases and J dropped 0 bases, with 6 bases sitting between them. CDR1 and CDR2 from the germline V gene are LNHDA and SQIVND (reference sequence). The CDR3 is 14 amino acids. CDR3 loop: CASSIGVSYNEQFF. In nucleotides, the CDR3 is TGTGCCAGTAGTATTGGTGTCTCCTACAATGAGCAGTTCTTC.

J is TRBJ2-7 and V is TRBV29-1; D remains unclear. The CDR3 has 11 residues. Deletions cut 3 bases from V and 3 bases from J, with 6 bases between. Germline V gene data show CDR1 as SQVTM and CDR2 as ANQGSEA. CDR3 DNA sequence: TGCAGCGTTGAGGACCTCTACGAGCAGTACTTC. As protein: CSVEDLYEQYF.

The CDR3 loop reads CAWSPGTDSTDTQYF. The CDR3 nucleotides are TGTGCCTGGAGTCCTGGGACAGATAGTACAGATACGCAGTATTTT. This chain links TRBV30 with TRBJ2-3, with 7 bases identical to TRBD1. Germline assignment: CDR1 GTSNPN and CDR2 SVGIG (reference sequence). V was pared by 2 bases and J by 3 bases, with 8 bases of the junction left unmatched. The length of the CDR3 is 15 residues.

V usage is TRBV4-2 and J usage is TRBJ2-5; 9 nucleotides line up with TRBD1. Germline V gene lookup returns CDR1 LGHNA and CDR2 YNFKEQ. This CDR3 has 15 residues. The junction had 1 base not matched to a gene; V was cut back by 1 base and J by 1 base. CDR3 sequence reads: CASSQGGQGQETQYF. In nucleotides, the CDR3 is TGTGCCAGCAGCCAAGGGGGACAGGGCCAAGAGACCCAGTACTTC.

The J gene is TRBJ1-2, the V gene TRBV29-1, with unresolved D. CDR1 is SQVTM, CDR2 ANQGSEA, per germline. V was trimmed by 5 bases and J by 7 bases, leaving 11 bases between them. The CDR3 runs 11 residues. The CDR3 sequence is CSVNYGGGYTF. CDR3 bases: TGCAGCGTTAACTACGGTGGTGGCTACACCTTC.

This chain uses TRBV30 with TRBJ2-3; the match to TRBD2 covers 14 bases. From germline, CDR1 is GTSNPN and CDR2 SVGIG (reference sequence). CDR3 size: 14 residues. V lost 4 bases to trimming and J lost 9 bases; unmatched junction nucleotides: 6. CDR3 DNA: TGTGCCTGGACGGGACTAGCGGGGGCGGGGACGCAGTATTTT. This translates into CAWTGLAGAGTQYF.

The chain couples TRBV5-1 to TRBJ2-6; D may match TRBD1 or TRBD2 (5 bases each). This CDR3 has 16 amino acids. Per the germline V gene, CDR1 is SGHRS and CDR2 is YFSETQ. With 0 bases removed from V and 0 bases from J, the gap between germline ends came to 7 bases. For the CDR3, the DNA is TGCGCCAGCAGCTTGGGGGGGACCTCTGGGGCCAACGTCCTGACTTTC. The encoded protein is CASSLGGTSGANVLTF.

The chain links TRBV5-1 to TRBJ2-1, with a possible D match to TRBD2 (7 bases). The germline V gene has CDR1 SGHRS and CDR2 YFSETQ. V was cut by 4 bases and J by 4 bases, with 15 bases left in between. The CDR3 sequence is 15 residues long. For the CDR3, the DNA is TGCGCCAGCAGCCTGCGGGGGCCCAATTACAATGAGCAGTTCTTC. Residues: CASSLRGPNYNEQFF. The whole variable domain, filled in from reference TRBV5-1 and TRBJ2-1, reads KAGVTQTPRYLIKTRGQQVTLSCSPISGHRSVSWYQQTPGQGLQFLFEYFSETQRNKGNFPGRFSGRQFSNSRSEMNVSTLELGDSALYLCASSLRGPNYNEQFFGPGTRLTVL.

The chain joins TRBV7-9 to TRBJ2-5, with D unclear. From germline, CDR1 is SEHNR and CDR2 FQNEAQ (reference sequence). Trimming cost V 3 bases and J 5 bases, with 4 bases left between them. This CDR3 spans 11 amino acids. This CDR3 reads CASSFAETQYF. DNA for the CDR3: TGTGCCAGCAGCTTCGCGGAGACCCAGTACTTC.

The rearrangement links TRBV4-3 to TRBJ1-4; D not resolved. Germline loops: CDR1 LGHNA, CDR2 YSLEER. This CDR3 spans 16 amino acids. V was clipped by 3 bases and J by 5 bases, with 16 bases between them. The CDR3 DNA is TGCGCCAGCAGCCACTTAAAGGGAGATTTAAATGAAAAACTGTTTTTT. Its translation is CASSHLKGDLNEKLFF.

This clone appeared a single time. The J gene is TRBJ2-1, the V gene TRBV6-5, with 7 bases lining up with TRBD2. V lost 7 bases, J lost 0 bases, and 6 bases stayed unmatched. Germline-derived CDR1 and CDR2 are MNHEY and SVGAGI. CDR3 length: 15 residues. Here the CDR3 reads CASMGGVLSYNEQFF. In nucleotides, the CDR3 is TGTGCCAGCATGGGGGGGGTACTCTCCTACAATGAGCAGTTCTTC.

This clone was seen more than once but under ten times. V gene TRBV29-1 combines with J gene TRBJ1-1; D is possibly TRBD1 (5 bases). The V gene lost 2 bases and the J gene lost 5 bases, with 15 bases spanning the gap. The CDR3 is 14 residues long. CDR1 is SQVTM, CDR2 ANQGSEA, per germline. The CDR3 sequence is CSVEKARGRTEAFF. Written as DNA, the CDR3 is TGCAGCGTTGAAAAGGCACGGGGACGGACTGAAGCTTTCTTT.

The chain recombines TRBV9 with TRBJ2-7; no reliable D call. The germline CDR1 and CDR2 sequences are SGDLS and YYNGEE. The germline V and J ends were trimmed by 2 bases and 0 bases, with 9 bases remaining between them. The CDR3 loop spans 14 amino acids. CDR3 loop: CASSVGPSSYEQYF. CDR3 DNA: TGTGCCAGCAGCGTCGGACCGAGCTCCTACGAGCAGTACTTC.

The genes are TRBV7-2 and TRBJ1-2; TRBD1 agrees at 7 bases. Losses at the gene ends were 5 bases for V and 8 bases for J; bases not matched to a gene: 8. The germline CDR1 and CDR2 sequences are SGHTA and FQGNSA. The CDR3 is 13 amino acids. Written as DNA, the CDR3 is TGTGCCAGCAGCCAGGGGGTCTCGGGAGGCTACACCTTC. It specifies CASSQGVSGGYTF.